The 27 T cell receptor beta chains below all came from one sample that was sequenced in a study of T cell responses to AZD1222 COVID-19 vaccine. Here immunoSEQ multiplex PCR was the method, and the copy in TCRdb shows in-frame clones only, minus some. Among more than 85,000 clones, 88% were seen once, and the ten largest hold roughly 2.7%. The sample was peripheral blood, taken on day 0 of AZD1222 vaccination. All receptors derive from an adult in good health.

The chain is built from TRBV19 and TRBJ2-6; 7 positions match TRBD1. Germline CDR1 is LNHDA and CDR2 is SQIVND (reference sequence). The V segment lost 4 bases and the J segment 0 bases; nucleotides outside the gene matches: 3. The CDR3 spans 16 residues. CDR3: CASSTGQFSGANVLTF. The CDR3, as DNA: TGTGCCAGTAGTACGGGACAGTTCTCTGGGGCCAACGTCCTGACTTTC.

This chain links TRBV7-8 with TRBJ2-1; 14 bases are shared with TRBD2. CDR1 and CDR2 from the germline V gene are SGHVS and FQNEAQ. CDR3 size: 18 residues. The V and J ends lost 1 base and 1 base, in that order; junction bases with no gene match: 3. The CDR3, as DNA: TGTGCCAGCAGCTTAGGACTAGCGGGGGGGCGGTCCTACAATGAGCAGTTCTTC. Its translation: CASSLGLAGGRSYNEQFF.

This clone was picked up one time. The rearrangement joins TRBV29-1 to TRBJ2-7; D ambiguous. From germline, CDR1 is SQVTM and CDR2 ANQGSEA. This CDR3 has 14 amino acids. Deletions cut 6 bases from V and 3 bases from J, with 18 bases between. The CDR3 spells CSVLTPRRGYEQYF. The CDR3 coding sequence is TGCAGCGTCCTCACCCCTCGGCGCGGCTACGAGCAGTACTTC.

This chain connects TRBV15 to TRBJ2-1; tentatively, D is TRBD1 (8 bases). Deletions cut 8 bases from V and 7 bases from J, with 18 bases between. Germline CDR1 reads LNHNV; CDR2 reads YYDKDF (reference sequence). The CDR3 runs 14 residues. CDR3 DNA sequence: TGTGCCACCGGGTTAGGACAGGGAGGGAATGAGCAGTTCTTC. Encoded protein: CATGLGQGGNEQFF.

CDR3 nucleotides: TGTGCCAGCAGACCTGGGAGACAGGGGGGTCAGCCCCAGCATTTT. Its translation is CASRPGRQGGQPQHF. The chain is built from TRBV6-5 and TRBJ1-5; the match to TRBD1 covers 9 bases. Germline CDR1 MNHEY, CDR2 SVGAGI. The ends lost 6 bases at V and 6 bases at J; junction bases unmatched: 9. This CDR3 has 15 amino acids.

The V and J genes are TRBV7-2 and TRBJ2-5, with 8 bases identical to TRBD1. V gave up 2 bases and J gave up 5 bases; unmatched junction bases: 16. The CDR3 has 18 amino acids. The germline V gene encodes CDR1 SGHTA and CDR2 FQGNSA. CDR3 loop: CASSLSGGTGASAETQYF. CDR3 bases: TGTGCCAGCAGCTTATCAGGCGGGACAGGAGCGTCCGCGGAGACCCAGTACTTC.

This sequence joins TRBV4-1 and TRBJ1-4, with D hard to call. V lost 3 bases, J lost 6 bases, and 14 bases lay in between. This CDR3 contains 15 residues. CDR1 MGHRA and CDR2 YSYEKL come from the germline V gene. CDR3 protein: CASSQSWQPDEKLFF. CDR3 nucleotide sequence: TGCGCCAGCAGCCAGAGTTGGCAGCCGGATGAAAAACTGTTTTTT.

V and J are TRBV7-2 and TRBJ2-3; 7 positions agree with TRBD1. Germline V gene lookup returns CDR1 SGHTA and CDR2 FQGNSA. The ends lost 1 base at V and 1 base at J; junction bases unmatched: 2. The CDR3 consists of 15 residues. DNA of the CDR3: TGTGCCAGCAGCTTAGTGGGGACAGGCACAGATACGCAGTATTTT. Residues: CASSLVGTGTDTQYF.

The chain uses TRBV19 and TRBJ2-1; 16 bases agree with TRBD2. This CDR3 region has 16 residues. The germline CDR1 and CDR2 sequences are LNHDA and SQIVND (reference sequence). V lost 4 bases, J lost 9 bases, and 6 bases stayed unmatched. CDR3 nucleotide sequence: TGTGCCAGTAGTACGGGGACTAGCGGGAGGGCATTTGAGCAGTTCTTC. It specifies CASSTGTSGRAFEQFF.

J is TRBJ1-5 and V is TRBV2, with 9 bases that match TRBD1. Germline V CDR1 and CDR2: SNHLY, FYNNEI. V trimming: 6 bases; J trimming: 4 bases; junction bases outside the gene matches: 7. The CDR3 covers 15 residues. In DNA, the CDR3 is TGTGCCAGCAGGAGGGGACAGGGCACTAATCAGCCCCAGCATTTT. Protein sequence: CASRRGQGTNQPQHF.

The genes are TRBV6-5 and TRBJ2-7; D call uncertain. The V end lost 8 bases, the J end lost 3 bases, and 8 bases lay between the germline ends. Per germline, CDR1 MNHEY and CDR2 SVGAGI. The CDR3 has 11 amino acids. The CDR3 spells CASRVFYEQYF. The CDR3 region has the DNA TGTGCCAGCCGGGTCTTCTACGAGCAGTACTTC.

This rearrangement joins TRBV19 to TRBJ2-2; D is perhaps TRBD1 (6 bases). Germline V lookup: CDR1 LNHDA, CDR2 SQIVND (reference sequence). V was pared by 7 bases and J by 6 bases, with 12 bases between. This CDR3 comprises 13 residues. The CDR3 nucleotides are TGTGCCAGTACCGAAACAGGGCCCGGGGAGCTGTTTTTT. This encodes CASTETGPGELFF.

This chain connects TRBV9 to TRBJ2-1; 8 bases agree with TRBD2. The length of the CDR3 is 15 residues. Looked up from germline, CDR1 is SGDLS and CDR2 is YYNGEE. With 4 bases clipped from V and 5 bases from J, the junction kept 8 bases outside the gene matches. The CDR3 sequence is CASSPRGGNNNEQFF. The CDR3 nucleotides are TGTGCCAGCAGCCCCCGCGGGGGGAATAACAATGAGCAGTTCTTC.

V is TRBV10-3 and J is TRBJ2-7; the match to TRBD2 covers 7 bases. Looked up from germline, CDR1 is ENHRY and CDR2 is SYGVKD. There are 17 residues in the CDR3. The trim removed 4 bases at V and 0 bases at J, leaving 12 bases unmatched. The CDR3 loop is CAISVLSRAGSSYEQYF. The CDR3 DNA sequence: TGTGCCATCAGTGTCCTCTCCCGAGCGGGGAGCTCCTACGAGCAGTACTTC.

This chain uses TRBV19 with TRBJ2-7; 10 bases line up with TRBD1. Germline CDR1 is LNHDA and CDR2 is SQIVND (reference sequence). The V segment lost 5 bases and the J segment 2 bases; nucleotides outside the gene matches: 6. The CDR3 has 15 amino acids. The CDR3 DNA sequence: TGTGCCAGTAGTTGGGGACAGGGGCCCACCTACGAGCAGTACTTC. Translated, it gives CASSWGQGPTYEQYF.

The V gene is TRBV5-1, the J gene TRBJ1-2; no firm D call. CDR1 SGHRS and CDR2 YFSETQ come from the germline V gene. Deletions cut 5 bases from V and 4 bases from J, with 15 bases between. This CDR3 comprises 14 residues. The CDR3 loop is CASRSGEGFYGYTF. CDR3 nucleotides: TGCGCCAGCAGGTCCGGGGAGGGCTTCTATGGCTACACCTTC.

The chain is built from TRBV3-1 (or the pseudogene TRBV3-2) and TRBJ2-7; D is unresolved. The V gene's germline CDR1 is LGHDT and CDR2 YNNKEL (reference sequence). The CDR3 spans 15 residues. The V gene lost 4 bases and the J gene lost 1 base, with 14 bases spanning the gap. This chain's CDR3 is CASSPGDGNSYEQYF. CDR3 nucleotides: TGTGCCAGCAGCCCAGGCGACGGAAATTCCTACGAGCAGTACTTC.

This clone occurred a few times. The chain combines TRBV6-4 with TRBJ2-1; D is undetermined. With 3 bases removed from V and 0 bases from J, the gap between germline ends came to 3 bases. Germline lookup yields CDR1 MRHNA and CDR2 SNTAGT. The CDR3 runs 13 residues. For the CDR3, the DNA is TGTGCCAGCAGTGAAAGCTCCTACAATGAGCAGTTCTTC. Translating gives CASSESSYNEQFF.

This sequence joins TRBV5-1 and TRBJ2-3; D unresolved. The V and J ends lost 5 bases and 10 bases respectively, with 17 bases between them. The CDR3 covers 13 residues. Germline CDR1 is SGHRS and CDR2 is YFSETQ. CDR3 coding DNA: TGCGCCAGCAGTCCCACCCTCCAAGGACCGCAGTATTTT. It encodes CASSPTLQGPQYF.

This clone came up once. At one end the junction does not follow the germline gene, possibly because of a read error. This chain joins TRBV10-1 and TRBJ2-1; D perhaps matches TRBD2 (6 bases). Germline loops: CDR1 WNHNN, CDR2 SYGVQD (reference sequence). This CDR3 is 14 amino acids long. CDR3 nucleotide sequence: TGCGCCAGCGGTGAGGGGACTGGAGATAATGAGCAGTTCTTC. Its translation: CASGEGTGDNEQFF.

This rearrangement joins TRBV28 to TRBJ1-6; D ambiguous. The CDR3 covers 15 residues. Germline V lookup: CDR1 MDHEN, CDR2 SYDVKM. Trimming stripped 5 bases from V and 9 bases from J, with 17 bases between. The CDR3 bases are TGTGCCAGCAGTCCGAACGACAAACTACTTTCACCCCTCCACTTT. Protein product: CASSPNDKLLSPLHF.

The rearrangement links TRBV19 to TRBJ2-1; 10 bases fit TRBD2. Per germline, CDR1 LNHDA and CDR2 SQIVND (reference sequence). Trimming took 2 bases from V and 5 from J; bases not matched to a gene: 9. CDR3 size: 17 residues. DNA for the CDR3: TGTGCCAGTAGTATATTATGGGGGACTAGCGCCAACAATGAGCAGTTCTTC. The encoded protein is CASSILWGTSANNEQFF.

The J gene is TRBJ2-2, the V gene TRBV20-1, with D uncertain. The CDR3 contains 11 residues. CDR1 DFQATT and CDR2 SNEGSKA come from the germline V gene (reference sequence). Trimming stripped 5 bases from V and 5 bases from J, with 6 bases between. The CDR3, as DNA: TGCAGTGCTCCACAGACCGGGGAGCTGTTTTTT. It is translated as CSAPQTGELFF.

This rearrangement joins TRBV6-5 to TRBJ1-4, with D hard to call. The CDR3 sequence is 14 residues long. In germline, CDR1 is MNHEY, CDR2 SVGAGI. Trimming removed 5 bases from V and 0 bases from J, with 7 bases in between. The CDR3 DNA is TGTGCCAGCAGTCTACAGCCAACTAATGAAAAACTGTTTTTT. Translation: CASSLQPTNEKLFF.

The J gene is TRBJ1-5, the V gene TRBV28, with D uncertain. Germline values: CDR1 MDHEN, CDR2 SYDVKM. The CDR3 has 14 amino acids. The ends were cut back, 7 bases at V and 4 bases at J, with 14 bases in the middle. CDR3 nucleotides: TGTGCCAGCAAAGAGGGAGGAGGGAATCAGCCCCAGCATTTT. Translating it yields CASKEGGGNQPQHF.

This clone has only a few counts. The V gene is TRBV6-4, the J gene TRBJ2-1; 7 nucleotides agree with TRBD2. With V trimmed by 3 bases and J by 0 bases, 5 bases remained unmatched. The CDR3 consists of 16 residues. Germline CDR1 reads MRHNA; CDR2 reads SNTAGT. The CDR3 loop reads CASSEKGLSSYNEQFF. CDR3 sequence (DNA): TGTGCCAGCAGTGAGAAGGGACTAAGCTCCTACAATGAGCAGTTCTTC.

The chain combines TRBV28 with TRBJ1-6; D is undetermined. Germline-derived CDR1 and CDR2 are MDHEN and SYDVKM. V was trimmed by 1 base and J by 2 bases, leaving 12 bases between them. The CDR3 runs to 17 residues. CDR3 in DNA: TGTGCCAGCAGTTTATTCCTAGAAACAACCTATAATTCACCCCTCCACTTT. Translation: CASSLFLETTYNSPLHF.